These T cell receptor beta chains were read from a single sample in a study of CD8+ T cells in alopecia areata. Data came from immunoSEQ multiplex PCR; TCRdb stores just in-frame clones and leaves some out. This sample yields 200,000 or so clones, of which roughly 60% are seen a single time; 5% to 6% belongs to the top ten. This material consisted of CD4+ T cells sorted from blood, taken at week 24, from a patient treated with tofacitinib. The receptors here all came from a human donor with alopecia areata. Both conserved end residues are part of each CDR3. D genes are given only for firm matches. Only part of the rows carry a size: once, few, many, or a class if the clone is expanded.

d_call j_call clone_size v_call cdr3_nt cdr3_aa
. TRBJ2-5 . TRBV29-1 TGCAGCGTCCCCGGGACATCTGGAGAGACCCAGTACTTC CSVPGTSGETQYF
. TRBJ2-7 few TRBV29-1 TGCAGCGTTGAAGCCAGGGACCCTAGCCTCGAGCAGTACTTC CSVEARDPSLEQYF
. TRBJ1-2 . TRBV15 TGTGCCACCAGCAGAGATCCCGGGGGACGGGAGGGCTACACCTTC CATSRDPGGREGYTF
. TRBJ1-5 . TRBV9 TGTGCCAGCAGCGCCGGGGCGCGTCAGCCCCAGCATTTT CASSAGARQPQHF
. TRBJ2-6 . TRBV5-4 TGTGCCAGCAGCCCTCGACGCTCTGGGGCCAACGTCCTGACTTTC CASSPRRSGANVLTF
TRBD1 TRBJ1-2 few TRBV29-1 TGCAGCGTGGAGGACAGGGGAATTAACTATGGCTACACCTTC CSVEDRGINYGYTF
TRBD2 TRBJ2-3 . TRBV5-6 TGTGCCAGCCGTACCTTCACCGGGACTAGCGGAAACACAGATACGCAGTATTTT CASRTFTGTSGNTDTQYF
TRBD1 TRBJ1-1 . TRBV5-6 TGTGCCAGCAGCAGGGGGGACAGGGTAATAACTGAAGCTTTCTTT CASSRGDRVITEAFF
. TRBJ2-1 . TRBV7-2 TGTGCCAGCAGCGCCCGACAGGAGAGCTCCTACAATGAGCAGTTCTTC CASSARQESSYNEQFF
TRBD1 TRBJ2-7 . TRBV5-6 TGTGCCAGCAGCACCGGGACAGGCTCCGAGCAGTACTTC CASSTGTGSEQYF
. TRBJ2-3 few TRBV28 TGTGCCAGCAGTTTAGGGGAGGCGGGCGCAGATACGCAGTATTTT CASSLGEAGADTQYF
. TRBJ2-2 . TRBV5-6 TGTGCCAGCAGTTATCGACAGAACACCGGGGAGCTGTTTTTT CASSYRQNTGELFF
. TRBJ1-1 . TRBV7-3 TGTGCCAGCAGCTTAAATGGAAAAATGAACACTGAAGCTTTCTTT CASSLNGKMNTEAFF
. TRBJ1-2 . TRBV30 TGTGCCTGGTCGACCGAAAGCTACACCTTC CAWSTESYTF
TRBD2 TRBJ2-2 few TRBV15 TGTGCCACCAGCAGACCAATGGGAGGGCACGGGGAGCTGTTTTTT CATSRPMGGHGELFF
. TRBJ2-7 . TRBV6-5 TGTGCCAGCAGAAAGATGGGGGAAGGAGAGCAGTACTTC CASRKMGEGEQYF
. TRBJ2-5 few TRBV7-2 TGTGCCAGCAGCTTTCGACAGGTTCAAGAGACCCAGTACTTC CASSFRQVQETQYF
. TRBJ2-5 . TRBV5-4 TGTGCCAGCAGCTTGGAGGGGCCGAGGGAGACCCAGTACTTC CASSLEGPRETQYF
. TRBJ1-5 few TRBV23-1 TGCGCCAGCAGTCCCCCGGGGCTGAGCAATCAGCCCCAGCATTTT CASSPPGLSNQPQHF
. TRBJ2-6 . TRBV4-2 TGTGCCAGCAGCCCAGCGGACCTCTCTGGGGCCAACGTCCTGACTTTC CASSPADLSGANVLTF
TRBD1 TRBJ1-2 once TRBV5-4 TGTGCCAGCAGCCCCAAGCCGGGACAGGGGATCTATGGCTACACCTTC CASSPKPGQGIYGYTF
. TRBJ2-7 . TRBV5-1 TGCGCCAGCAGCTTGGCCGAGGCAGGATGGGACCACTCCTACGAGCAGTACTTC CASSLAEAGWDHSYEQYF
. TRBJ1-3 . TRBV2 TGTGCCAGCACCCTGACAGGCTCTGGAAACACCATATATTTT CASTLTGSGNTIYF
. TRBJ1-2 few TRBV2 TGTGCCAGCTCGAAGGAGGATGGCACACCAGGGATGAACTATGGCTACACCTTC CASSKEDGTPGMNYGYTF
TRBD2 TRBJ2-4 . TRBV6-1 TGTGCCGGAATGACTAGCCCCGCCAACATTCAGTACTTC CAGMTSPANIQYF